The T cell receptor (beta chain) under discussion was sequenced for a study of CD8 T cells in ankylosing spondylitis. One entry per CDR3 protein results from TCRdb running MiXCR on the 5' RACE reads. This table has about 250,000 distinct CDR3 sequences, more than 25% appearing once. The sample holds one count of this clonotype. Per germline, CDR1 SGHVS and CDR2 FQNEAQ. This CDR3 spans 13 amino acids. The trim removed 4 bases at V and 6 bases at J, leaving 4 bases unmatched. The clonotype originates from a male donor with ankylosing spondylitis or in good health (not recorded which). Input material: blood, either unsorted or a sorted T cell fraction (not recorded which). The chain employs TRBV7-8 and TRBJ1-2; 8 bases map to TRBD1. The CDR3 loop is CASSSQGADGYTF. In DNA, the CDR3 is TGTGCCAGCAGCTCGCAGGGGGCGGATGGCTACACCTTC. Full variable domain (rest looked up from reference TRBV7-8 and TRBJ1-2): GAGVSQSPRYKVAKRGQDVALRCDPISGHVSLFWYQQALGQGPEFLTYFQNEAQLDKSGLPSDRFFAERPEGSVSTLKIQRTQQEDSAVYLCASSSQGADGYTFGSGTRLTVV.